Each of the 30 T cell receptor beta chains below was sequenced from the same sample in a study of cytomegalovirus exposure and HLA in healthy donors. Both 60 Vbeta primers and 13 Jbeta primers went into the PCR. The assay was immunoSEQ multiplex PCR, and TCRdb's table has in-frame clones only and misses some. The sample data list about 140,000 clones. Sequencing input: PBMCs. The receptors originated from a male donor in good health and CMV-seronegative.

DNA for the CDR3: TGTGCCAGCAGTGAATGGGGAGACTATAGCAATCAGCCCCAGCATTTT. This translates into CASSEWGDYSNQPQHF. The chain has TRBV6-1 and TRBJ1-5; D uncertain. With 2 bases removed from V and 0 bases from J, the gap between germline ends came to 11 bases. Germline-derived CDR1 and CDR2 are MNHNS and SASEGT. The CDR3 runs to 16 residues.

The rearrangement joins TRBV18 to TRBJ2-7, with D possibly being TRBD1 (5 bases). Germline lookup yields CDR1 KGHSH and CDR2 LQKENI. Trimming pared 5 bases from V and 0 bases from J, leaving 17 bases between. The CDR3 sequence is 16 residues long. The CDR3 region has the DNA TGTGCCAGCTCAGAACATGAGTCAGGGCTCTCCTACGAGCAGTACTTC. It codes for CASSEHESGLSYEQYF.

This rearrangement joins TRBV6-5 to TRBJ1-1; D remains ambiguous. Germline V gene sequence: CDR1 MNHEY, CDR2 SVGAGI. The CDR3 is made up of 13 amino acids. V lost 6 bases to trimming and J lost 1 base, with 9 bases between them. The CDR3 DNA is TGTGCCAGCAGCGAAACGGGGAACACTGAAGCTTTCTTT. Protein: CASSETGNTEAFF.

The chain couples TRBV7-3 to TRBJ2-3; maybe TRBD1 (6 bases). This CDR3 has 15 residues. Per germline, CDR1 SGHTA and CDR2 FQGTGA. Trimming pared 5 bases from V and 4 bases from J, leaving 16 bases between. The CDR3 reads CASSITTGSADTQYF. In DNA form, the CDR3 reads TGTGCCAGCAGCATTACCACAGGGTCGGCAGATACGCAGTATTTT.

The chain uses TRBV30 and TRBJ2-3, with 7 positions matching TRBD2. After removal of 0 bases from V and 0 bases from J, the junction contained 3 bases not matched to a gene. This CDR3 spans 15 amino acids. In germline, CDR1 is GTSNPN, CDR2 SVGIG (reference sequence). This CDR3 reads CAWSVTSASTDTQYF. The CDR3 DNA reads TGTGCCTGGAGTGTAACTAGCGCGAGCACAGATACGCAGTATTTT.

The chain recombines TRBV25-1 with TRBJ1-1, with D perhaps TRBD1 (6 bases). The CDR3 consists of 11 residues. V lost 7 bases, J lost 5 bases, and 8 bases lay in between. Germline V CDR1 and CDR2: MGHDK, SYGVNS. CDR3 in amino acids: CASTQGTEAFF. The CDR3 nucleotides read TGTGCCAGCACACAGGGTACTGAAGCTTTCTTT.

The chain recombines TRBV18 with TRBJ2-7, with 7 bases fitting TRBD2. In germline, CDR1 is KGHSH, CDR2 LQKENI. CDR3 length equals 16 residues. Trimming cost V 0 bases and J 4 bases; bases outside gene matches: 9. CDR3 in amino acids: CASSPPGTGGIYEQYF. In nucleotides, the CDR3 is TGTGCCAGCTCACCACCCGGGACGGGGGGTATTTACGAGCAGTACTTC.

The CDR3: CATSREGMSATNEKLFF. The CDR3 coding sequence is TGTGCCACCAGCAGAGAGGGCATGTCCGCAACTAATGAAAAACTGTTTTTT. This chain uses TRBV15 with TRBJ1-4; the D is unclear. This CDR3 spans 17 amino acids. The ends were cut back, 0 bases at V and 0 bases at J, with 11 bases in the middle. The germline V gene has CDR1 LNHNV and CDR2 YYDKDF (reference sequence).

CDR3 loop: CAISDRGDTQYF. CDR3 sequence (DNA): TGTGCCATCAGTGACCGCGGGGATACGCAGTATTTT. J is TRBJ2-3 and V is TRBV10-3, with D perhaps matching TRBD2 (5 bases). Germline V gene lookup returns CDR1 ENHRY and CDR2 SYGVKD. V was trimmed by 3 bases and J by 6 bases, leaving 7 bases between them. This CDR3 is built from 12 residues.

This chain joins TRBV7-2 and TRBJ2-7; 11 nucleotides align to TRBD2. V trimming: 3 bases; J trimming: 0 bases; junction bases outside the gene matches: 7. The CDR3 length is 17 residues. Per germline, CDR1 SGHTA and CDR2 FQGNSA. For the CDR3, the DNA is TGTGCCAGCAGCTTGGGACTAGCGGTCCTTAGCTCCTACGAGCAGTACTTC. Protein sequence: CASSLGLAVLSSYEQYF.

The rearrangement joins TRBV6-6 to TRBJ1-5; 7 bases agree with TRBD1. The V segment lost 6 bases and the J segment 4 bases; nucleotides outside the gene matches: 3. The germline V gene encodes CDR1 MNHNY and CDR2 SVGAGI (reference sequence). This CDR3 has 13 amino acids. CDR3 region: CASSKQGNQPQHF. The CDR3 DNA follows: TGTGCCAGCAGCAAACAGGGGAATCAGCCCCAGCATTTT.

V gene TRBV11-2 combines with J gene TRBJ2-3; TRBD2 matches at 7 bases. The length of the CDR3 is 16 residues. Germline CDR1 SGHAT, CDR2 FQNNGV. The ends lost 6 bases at V and 2 bases at J; junction bases unmatched: 11. The CDR3 is CASRMRLAEYTDTQYF. The CDR3 DNA is TGTGCCAGCAGGATGCGGCTAGCGGAGTACACAGATACGCAGTATTTT.

This chain links TRBV7-7 with TRBJ1-3; no reliable D call. The CDR3 consists of 13 residues. Germline-derived CDR1 and CDR2 are SSHAT and FNYEAQ (reference sequence). V gave up 5 bases and J gave up 2 bases, with 7 bases separating them. CDR3 nucleotide sequence: TGTGCCAGCAGCGCCCTACCTGGAAACACCATATATTTT. Translated: CASSALPGNTIYF.

J is TRBJ2-1 and V is TRBV18; 9 bases match TRBD2. The CDR3 runs to 16 residues. The trim removed 1 base at V and 0 bases at J, leaving 1 base unmatched. CDR1 KGHSH and CDR2 LQKENI come from the germline V gene. The CDR3 bases are TGTGCCAGCTCACCACAAGCGGGGGGCTCCTACAATGAGCAGTTCTTC. It specifies CASSPQAGGSYNEQFF. Full variable domain (outside the CDR3, taken from reference TRBV18 and TRBJ2-1): NAGVMQNPRHLVRRRGQEARLRCSPMKGHSHVYWYRQLPEEGLKFMVYLQKENIIDESGMPKERFSAEFPKEGPSILRIQQVVRGDSAAYFCASSPQAGGSYNEQFFGPGTRLTVL.

This rearrangement joins TRBV5-3 to TRBJ1-2, with 7 bases matching TRBD1. TRBV5-3 is filed as an ORF, its function uncertain. Trimming cost V 4 bases and J 6 bases; bases outside gene matches: 15. CDR3 length: 16 amino acids. CDR3 sequence reads: CARSLARGSKFHGYTF. CDR3 bases: TGTGCCAGAAGCCTGGCCAGGGGGAGCAAGTTTCATGGCTACACCTTC.

This chain connects TRBV5-1 to TRBJ2-5; 7 nucleotides line up with TRBD1. The CDR3 runs to 15 residues. Trimming took 0 bases from V and 2 from J; bases not matched to a gene: 4. CDR1 is SGHRS, CDR2 YFSETQ, per germline. CDR3 nucleotides: TGCGCCAGCAGCTTGGGGGGACAGTTTCAAGAGACCCAGTACTTC. Encoded protein: CASSLGGQFQETQYF.

The chain uses TRBV28 and TRBJ1-1, with D unresolved. The germline CDR1 and CDR2 sequences are MDHEN and SYDVKM. CDR3 length equals 14 residues. V was cut by 7 bases and J by 1 base, with 13 bases left in between. DNA of the CDR3: TGTGCCAGCACTTCCCCGCCGGGGAACACTGAAGCTTTCTTT. It encodes CASTSPPGNTEAFF.

The gene calls are TRBV4-2 and TRBJ2-3, with 15 bases aligning to TRBD2. This CDR3 is 18 amino acids long. Germline values: CDR1 LGHNA, CDR2 YNFKEQ. Trimming at V came to 4 bases and at J to 6 bases, leaving 11 bases not matched to a gene. The DNA of the CDR3 is TGTGCCAGCAGCCCCGCTCCCGGACTAGCGGGGGGGGTGGATACGCAGTATTTT. Its protein product is CASSPAPGLAGGVDTQYF.

Notes on this clone: The junction departs from germline at one end; a sequencing error may be responsible. The V call is TRBV29-1, the J call TRBJ1-2, with 7 bases that match TRBD1. The CDR3 covers 14 residues. Germline CDR1 and CDR2: SQVTM and ANQGSEA. The CDR3 sequence: CSVEGPGGVYVYTF. The CDR3, as DNA: TGCAGCGTTGAAGGGCCAGGGGGTGTCTATGTCTACACCTTC.

The chain carries TRBV15 and TRBJ1-1, with D possibly being TRBD1 (5 bases). V was pared by 0 bases and J by 2 bases, with 13 bases between. CDR3 length equals 16 residues. The germline CDR1 and CDR2 sequences are LNHNV and YYDKDF (reference sequence). The CDR3 loop is CATSREGVSPNTEAFF. The DNA of the CDR3 is TGTGCCACCAGCAGAGAAGGGGTCAGCCCCAACACTGAAGCTTTCTTT.

The chain uses TRBV27 and TRBJ2-7; 11 bases match TRBD2. The germline V gene encodes CDR1 MNHEY and CDR2 SMNVEV (reference sequence). This CDR3 region has 16 residues. V shed 5 bases and J 2 bases; nucleotides not matched to a gene: 8. The CDR3 region is CASSATGTSGAYEQYF. As DNA, the CDR3 is TGTGCCAGCAGTGCTACCGGGACTAGCGGAGCCTACGAGCAGTACTTC.

The V and J genes are TRBV6-1 and TRBJ2-7; 9 bases fit TRBD1. V was pared by 3 bases and J by 7 bases, with 7 bases of the junction left unmatched. From germline, CDR1 is MNHNS and CDR2 SASEGT. CDR3 size: 14 residues. CDR3: CASSDGTGSEEQYF. In nucleotides, the CDR3 is TGTGCCAGCAGTGACGGGACAGGGTCGGAAGAGCAGTACTTC.

The chain links TRBV5-1 to TRBJ2-1; D might be TRBD2 (6 bases). The CDR3 is made up of 14 amino acids. The V end lost 4 bases, the J end lost 7 bases, and 15 bases lay between the germline ends. The germline V gene encodes CDR1 SGHRS and CDR2 YFSETQ. The chain's CDR3 is CASSPWRAGNEQFF. The CDR3 DNA reads as TGCGCCAGCAGCCCGTGGAGGGCGGGGAATGAGCAGTTCTTC.

Concerning this clone: The sample has other DNA sequences that encode this CDR3 too. This rearrangement joins TRBV30 to TRBJ2-1, with TRBD1 matching over 9 bases. With V trimmed by 4 bases and J by 3 bases, 13 bases remained unmatched. The CDR3 totals 17 residues. Germline assignment: CDR1 GTSNPN and CDR2 SVGIG (reference sequence). CDR3 in DNA: TGTGCCTGGACCGGACAGGGGAGTGGGGCCGTCTACAATGAGCAGTTCTTC. Translation: CAWTGQGSGAVYNEQFF.

V usage is TRBV7-9 and J usage is TRBJ2-7, with D possibly TRBD2 on 5 matching bases. This CDR3 is built from 14 residues. V lost 5 bases and J lost 0, with 11 bases in between. Germline V gives CDR1 SEHNR, CDR2 FQNEAQ (reference sequence). The CDR3 here is CASSQGLSSYEQYF. DNA of the CDR3: TGTGCCAGCAGCCAAGGACTGAGCTCCTACGAGCAGTACTTC.

The chain carries TRBV6-5 and TRBJ1-1; 7 bases match TRBD1. The germline CDR1 and CDR2 sequences are MNHEY and SVGAGI. The CDR3 loop spans 13 amino acids. V shed 10 bases, J shed 0 bases, and the junction held 5 bases outside the gene matches. For the CDR3, the DNA is TGTGCCACCCTCGACAGGGTGAACACTGAAGCTTTCTTT. Amino acid sequence: CATLDRVNTEAFF.

The chain combines TRBV19 with TRBJ1-2, with TRBD1 as a possible D gene (6 bases). CDR1 and CDR2 from the germline V gene are LNHDA and SQIVND (reference sequence). The CDR3 consists of 13 residues. The V gene lost 5 bases and the J gene lost 4 bases, with 11 bases spanning the gap. The CDR3 bases are TGTGCCAGTAGTGTGGACAGACTCTATGGCTACACCTTC. It encodes CASSVDRLYGYTF.

In the case of this clone: A junction end diverges from the germline sequence, so it may reflect a read error. This rearrangement joins TRBV7-7 to TRBJ2-2; D is perhaps TRBD1 (6 bases). Germline CDR1 SSHAT, CDR2 FNYEAQ (reference sequence). The CDR3 is made up of 17 amino acids. In DNA, the CDR3 is TGTGCTAGCAGCTTAGCAGGACAGCTTGGGAACACCGGGGAGCTGTTTTTT. Its translation: CASSLAGQLGNTGELFF.

This chain links TRBV30 with TRBJ2-5, with TRBD1 matching over 10 bases. V shed 4 bases and J 2 bases; nucleotides not matched to a gene: 10. Germline assignment: CDR1 GTSNPN and CDR2 SVGIG (reference sequence). The CDR3 runs 16 residues. CDR3 sequence reads: CAWTDTGQGVQETQYF. CDR3 in DNA: TGTGCCTGGACCGATACAGGACAGGGGGTTCAAGAGACCCAGTACTTC. The full variable domain, rest sourced from reference TRBV30 and TRBJ2-5, is SQTIHQWPATLVQPVGSPLSLECTVEGTSNPNLYWYRQAAGRGLQLLFYSVGIGQISSEVPQNLSASRPQDRQFILSSKKLLLSDSGFYLCAWTDTGQGVQETQYFGPGTRLLVL.

J is TRBJ2-7 and V is TRBV10-1, with 8 bases aligning to TRBD1. This CDR3 comprises 16 residues. Trimming removed 0 bases from V and 2 bases from J; junction bases left unmatched: 6. Looked up from germline, CDR1 is WNHNN and CDR2 is SYGVQD (reference sequence). CDR3 sequence reads: CASSESPGQETYEQYF. The CDR3 DNA is TGCGCCAGCAGTGAGTCCCCGGGACAGGAAACCTACGAGCAGTACTTC.